Each of the 25 T cell receptor beta chains below was sequenced from the same sample in a study of blood T cell repertoires in COVID-19. The table came from immunoSEQ multiplex PCR; TCRdb's copy has only in-frame clones and leaves some out. The table includes around 300,000 clones, around 88% detected once. The sequencing input was PBMCs or T cells enriched from blood (not recorded which). The source of these receptors is a woman in her forties who had recovered from COVID-19.

CDR3 bases: TGTGCCAGCAGCTTAGTAGGGTCTAGGGAGGAGACCCAGTACTTC. Translation gives CASSLVGSREETQYF. The genes are TRBV11-2 and TRBJ2-5; D might be TRBD2 (5 bases). V was clipped by 1 base and J by 5 bases, with 14 bases between them. Germline CDR1 reads SGHAT; CDR2 reads FQNNGV. The CDR3 length is 15 residues.

J is TRBJ2-5 and V is TRBV5-1, with 9 bases fitting TRBD1. The length of the CDR3 is 16 residues. V lost 3 bases, J lost 5 bases, and 11 bases stayed unmatched. Per germline, CDR1 SGHRS and CDR2 YFSETQ. DNA for the CDR3: TGCGCCAGCAGCTCAGCCGGGACAGGGTACGTGGAGACCCAGTACTTC. It codes for CASSSAGTGYVETQYF.

The gene calls are TRBV27 and TRBJ2-5, with D perhaps matching TRBD2 (6 bases). Germline CDR1 MNHEY, CDR2 SMNVEV (reference sequence). This CDR3 has 15 amino acids. V was pared by 3 bases and J by 2 bases, with 13 bases between. The DNA of the CDR3 is TGTGCCAGCAGTTTGGAGGGCGCGAGGCAAGAGACCCAGTACTTC. It yields the protein CASSLEGARQETQYF.

The V and J genes are TRBV7-9 and TRBJ2-6, with 12 bases that match TRBD1. Trimming removed 4 bases from V and 1 base from J; junction bases left unmatched: 5. Germline CDR1 reads SEHNR; CDR2 reads FQNEAQ (reference sequence). This CDR3 spans 18 amino acids. CDR3 coding DNA: TGTGCCAGCAGCTCCTGGGACAGGGGGCAATCTGGGGCCAACGTCCTGACTTTC. Its translation: CASSSWDRGQSGANVLTF.

V usage is TRBV28 and J usage is TRBJ1-1; D may be TRBD1 (6 bases). The CDR3 spans 13 residues. Germline CDR1 MDHEN, CDR2 SYDVKM. Trimming stripped 2 bases from V and 10 bases from J, with 14 bases between. The CDR3 loop reads CASSLETGTGAFF. CDR3 nucleotides: TGTGCCAGCAGTTTAGAGACAGGCACAGGAGCTTTCTTT.

V is TRBV14 and J is TRBJ1-1; TRBD1 matches 8 bases. CDR1 is SGHDN and CDR2 is FVKESK in the germline V gene. Trimming took 4 bases from V and 8 from J; bases not matched to a gene: 9. The CDR3 is made up of 14 amino acids. CDR3 nucleotide sequence: TGTGCCAGCAGCCGCGGACAGGGAAAGTTGGAAGCTTTCTTT. This gives the protein CASSRGQGKLEAFF.

The chain joins TRBV25-1 to TRBJ1-4, with D possibly TRBD1 on 6 matching bases. V was pared by 7 bases and J by 7 bases, with 13 bases between. Looked up from germline, CDR1 is MGHDK and CDR2 is SYGVNS. The CDR3 has 13 residues. The CDR3 bases are TGTGCCAGCACTGGGGGCGGTAGTGAAAAACTGTTTTTT. Translation: CASTGGGSEKLFF.

The chain has TRBV25-1 and TRBJ1-2, with TRBD1 identical over 8 bases. With V trimmed by 1 base and J by 4 bases, 5 bases remained unmatched. CDR3 length: 15 amino acids. Germline loops: CDR1 MGHDK, CDR2 SYGVNS. In DNA, the CDR3 is TGTGCCAGCAGTGAATGGGCAGGGGGCCTCTATGGCTACACCTTC. As protein: CASSEWAGGLYGYTF.

The CDR3 here is CASRRTSGSYEQYF. The CDR3 DNA reads as TGTGCCAGCAGGAGGACTAGCGGCTCCTACGAGCAGTACTTC. The chain has TRBV28 and TRBJ2-7; 10 bases line up with TRBD2. The V segment lost 6 bases and the J segment 0 bases; nucleotides outside the gene matches: 2. CDR1 is MDHEN and CDR2 is SYDVKM in the germline V gene. This CDR3 is 14 amino acids long.

The rearrangement uses TRBV19 and TRBJ1-2; a weak D match, TRBD1 (6 bases). The CDR3 loop spans 13 amino acids. Germline-derived CDR1 and CDR2 are LNHDA and SQIVND (reference sequence). Trimming removed 6 bases from V and 2 bases from J, with 10 bases in between. CDR3 sequence reads: CASRKGTNYGYTF. In DNA, the CDR3 is TGTGCCAGTAGGAAAGGGACAAACTATGGCTACACCTTC.

This clone has a single count. The genes are TRBV28 and TRBJ2-1; the match to TRBD2 covers 10 bases. This CDR3 is built from 15 residues. V was clipped by 6 bases and J by 6 bases; unmatched bases: 8. CDR1 and CDR2 from the germline V gene are MDHEN and SYDVKM. Here the CDR3 DNA reads TGTGCCAGCAGGCAGGCCCTAGCGGGAGTCAATGAGCAGTTCTTC. It is translated as CASRQALAGVNEQFF. Using reference TRBV28 and TRBJ2-1 for the parts outside the CDR3, the full variable domain is DVKVTQSSRYLVKRTGEKVFLECVQDMDHENMFWYRQDPGLGLRLIYFSYDVKMKEKGDIPEGYSVSREKKERFSLILESASTNQTSMYLCASRQALAGVNEQFFGPGTRLTVL.

The chain joins TRBV19 to TRBJ2-3, with D possibly being TRBD2 (5 bases). The CDR3 has 16 residues. V lost 4 bases to trimming and J lost 0 bases, with 14 bases between them. Per germline, CDR1 LNHDA and CDR2 SQIVND (reference sequence). The CDR3 DNA reads TGTGCCAGTAGTAGAGGTCTAGCAGCTAGCACAGATACGCAGTATTTT. This encodes CASSRGLAASTDTQYF.

This clone was recorded a few times. The chain couples TRBV11-2 to TRBJ2-7; TRBD1 aligns across 7 bases. With 7 bases clipped from V and 1 base from J, the junction kept 4 bases outside the gene matches. Germline V gives CDR1 SGHAT, CDR2 FQNNGV. The CDR3 is 13 residues long. The CDR3 reads CASTMTGSYEQYF. The DNA of the CDR3 is TGTGCCAGCACCATGACAGGGTCCTACGAGCAGTACTTC.

V usage is TRBV28 and J usage is TRBJ2-5; TRBD2 matches at 11 bases. Germline CDR1 and CDR2: MDHEN and SYDVKM. The CDR3 contains 18 residues. V gave up 3 bases and J gave up 7 bases; unmatched junction bases: 16. The CDR3 loop is CASSFSKGLAGGRGTQYF. The DNA of the CDR3 is TGTGCCAGCAGTTTCTCGAAAGGACTAGCGGGCGGCCGTGGGACCCAGTACTTC.

This clone was observed a single time. Other nucleotide sequences in the sample specify the same CDR3. V usage is TRBV19 and J usage is TRBJ1-5, with 8 bases aligning to TRBD1. The CDR3 consists of 15 residues. Germline CDR1 is LNHDA and CDR2 is SQIVND (reference sequence). J was trimmed by 2 bases and V by 4 bases; bases with no gene match: 4. As DNA, the CDR3 is TGTGCCAGTAGTAGCCAGGGGGCGGGCAATCAGCCCCAGCATTTT. It codes for CASSSQGAGNQPQHF.

This sequence joins TRBV27 and TRBJ1-2, with D perhaps matching TRBD1 (5 bases). The CDR3 extends over 15 amino acids. V gave up 6 bases and J gave up 2 bases, with 16 bases separating them. In germline, CDR1 is MNHEY, CDR2 SMNVEV (reference sequence). This CDR3 reads CASSPSSPGNYGYTF. For the CDR3, the DNA is TGTGCCAGCAGCCCCAGTAGTCCAGGGAACTATGGCTACACCTTC.

CDR3: CATTNSRVSNQPQHF. The DNA of the CDR3 is TGCGCCACCACAAACTCCAGGGTTAGCAATCAGCCCCAGCATTTT. This chain links TRBV5-1 with TRBJ1-5, with a weak D call TRBD1 (5 bases). Germline V gene lookup returns CDR1 SGHRS and CDR2 YFSETQ. CDR3 length equals 15 residues. Deletions cut 9 bases from V and 0 bases from J, with 16 bases between.

The chain uses TRBV7-9 and TRBJ2-6; D is ambiguous. This CDR3 contains 14 residues. The V gene lost 5 bases and the J gene lost 3 bases, with 8 bases spanning the gap. The germline V gene encodes CDR1 SEHNR and CDR2 FQNEAQ (reference sequence). In DNA form, the CDR3 reads TGTGCCAGCAGCCCCGTCTTTGGGGCCAACGTCCTGACTTTC. The encoded protein is CASSPVFGANVLTF.

In this sample, this clone turned up once. The gene calls are TRBV7-3 and TRBJ1-1, with D possibly matching TRBD1 (5 bases). The CDR3 is 14 residues long. V was trimmed by 2 bases and J by 0 bases, leaving 7 bases between them. The germline V gene encodes CDR1 SGHTA and CDR2 FQGTGA. For the CDR3, the DNA is TGTGCCAGCAGCTTACAGGGCCTGAACACTGAAGCTTTCTTT. It translates to CASSLQGLNTEAFF.

This sequence joins TRBV6-5 and TRBJ1-5; D not certain. V shed 4 bases and J shed 6 bases, with 7 bases lying between them. This CDR3 spans 12 amino acids. CDR1 is MNHEY, CDR2 SVGAGI, per germline. The CDR3 DNA reads TGTGCCAGCAGTTTGGGCCGTCAGCCCCAGCATTTT. Protein: CASSLGRQPQHF.

CDR3 residues: CASSQSLGNYGYTF. The CDR3 nucleotides read TGTGCCAGCAGCCAATCTCTCGGGAACTATGGCTACACCTTC. This chain uses TRBV16 with TRBJ1-2; unclear D gene. Per germline, CDR1 KGHSY and CDR2 FQNENV. V was shortened by 0 bases and J by 2 bases, with 7 bases between the two germline ends. The CDR3 extends over 14 amino acids.

This clone has just one count. The CDR3 reads CASSRTGQGYGTEAFF. CDR3 in DNA: TGTGCCAGCAGCCGAACAGGACAGGGATACGGCACTGAAGCTTTCTTT. V is TRBV14 and J is TRBJ1-1; TRBD1 aligns across 8 bases. The CDR3 is 16 amino acids. Germline-derived CDR1 and CDR2 are SGHDN and FVKESK. Trimming at V came to 4 bases and at J to 4 bases, leaving 11 bases not matched to a gene.

This clone was picked up one time. Germline is not matched at one junction end, which may reflect a read error. The rearrangement links TRBV11-2 to TRBJ2-7; TRBD1 aligns across 10 bases. This CDR3 is built from 14 residues. Germline assignment: CDR1 SGHAT and CDR2 FQNNGV. The CDR3 reads CASSLDSYYGTGDF. DNA of the CDR3: TGTGCCAGCAGCTTAGATTCCTACTATGGGACAGGGGATTTC.

V usage is TRBV5-4 and J usage is TRBJ2-7; 13 bases map to TRBD2. The V and J ends lost 4 bases and 7 bases, in that order; junction bases with no gene match: 2. The length of the CDR3 is 13 residues. Germline CDR1 is SGHNT and CDR2 is YYREEE (reference sequence). CDR3 amino acids: CASSPTSGREQYF. Written as DNA, the CDR3 is TGTGCCAGCAGCCCGACTAGCGGGAGGGAGCAGTACTTC.

The chain has TRBV19 and TRBJ1-2, with 8 bases matching TRBD1. In germline, CDR1 is LNHDA, CDR2 SQIVND (reference sequence). The V segment lost 3 bases and the J segment 5 bases; nucleotides outside the gene matches: 5. This CDR3 is 14 amino acids long. This CDR3 is CASSMSGGAYGYTF. CDR3 sequence (DNA): TGTGCCAGTAGTATGTCAGGGGGCGCATATGGCTACACCTTC.